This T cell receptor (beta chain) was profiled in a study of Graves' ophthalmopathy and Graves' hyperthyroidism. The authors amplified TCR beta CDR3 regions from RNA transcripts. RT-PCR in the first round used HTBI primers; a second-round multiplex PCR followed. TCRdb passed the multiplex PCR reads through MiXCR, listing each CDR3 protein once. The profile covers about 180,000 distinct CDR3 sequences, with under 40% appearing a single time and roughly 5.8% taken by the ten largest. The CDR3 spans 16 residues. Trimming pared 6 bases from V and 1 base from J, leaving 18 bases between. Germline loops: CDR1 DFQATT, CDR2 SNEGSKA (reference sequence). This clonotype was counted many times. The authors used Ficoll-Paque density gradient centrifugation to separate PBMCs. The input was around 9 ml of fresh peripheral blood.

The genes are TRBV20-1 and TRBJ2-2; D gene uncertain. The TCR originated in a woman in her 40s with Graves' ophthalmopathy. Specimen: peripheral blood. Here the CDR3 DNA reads TGCAGTGCCTACCTCTTAACGGGTGGGAACACCGGGGAGCTGTTTTTT. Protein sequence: CSAYLLTGGNTGELFF.